These T cell receptor beta chains were read from a single sample in a study of blood T cell repertoires in COVID-19. Repertoires were generated with immunoSEQ multiplex PCR, while TCRdb's copy carries only in-frame clones and drops some. Found here are 55,000 to 75,000 clones, around four fifths of them singletons; the top ten hold approximately 6%. The source material was peripheral blood. Every receptor here comes from a human donor in a cohort sampled during active COVID-19. The CDR3 runs from the conserved cysteine through the conserved F or W. Each record gives: J gene, D gene, clone size, V gene, CDR3 DNA, CDR3 protein. A D gene is named only where the DNA matches it firmly. Clone size is stated in some rows and not others, as once, few, many or a class when expanded.

j_gene: TRBJ1-3; d_gene: TRBD1; abundance: -; v_gene: TRBV7-9; CDR3nt: TGTGCCAGCAGCCCAGGAGGAGCAGGGGGCTACTCTGGAAACACCATATATTTT; CDR3aa: CASSPGGAGGYSGNTIYF
j_gene: TRBJ2-1; d_gene: -; abundance: -; v_gene: TRBV19; CDR3nt: TGTGCCAGTAATGGGAGGAGTTCCTACAATGAGCAGTTCTTC; CDR3aa: CASNGRSSYNEQFF
j_gene: TRBJ1-2; d_gene: -; abundance: -; v_gene: TRBV6-5; CDR3nt: TGTGCCAGCCTTGGGCAGGGTGGACACACCTTC; CDR3aa: CASLGQGGHTF
j_gene: TRBJ2-4; d_gene: TRBD1; abundance: -; v_gene: TRBV25-1; CDR3nt: TGTGCCAGCAGTAAGGGACAGGGCGCCAAAAACATTCAGTACTTC; CDR3aa: CASSKGQGAKNIQYF
j_gene: TRBJ1-1; d_gene: TRBD1; abundance: -; v_gene: TRBV5-1; CDR3nt: TGCGCCAGCAGCTTGGGAACAGGGGGAGAAGCTTTCTTT; CDR3aa: CASSLGTGGEAFF
j_gene: TRBJ1-2; d_gene: -; abundance: few; v_gene: TRBV5-5; CDR3nt: TGTGCCAGCAGACTAGAGCACGACCTGAGGGGCTACACCTTC; CDR3aa: CASRLEHDLRGYTF
j_gene: TRBJ2-5; d_gene: -; abundance: -; v_gene: TRBV5-1; CDR3nt: TGCGCCAGCAGCTTGGCCCCTCGACAGGAACTACAAGAGACCCAGTACTTC; CDR3aa: CASSLAPRQELQETQYF
j_gene: TRBJ1-5; d_gene: TRBD1; abundance: -; v_gene: TRBV7-4; CDR3nt: TGTGCCAGCAGCTTAGGGGACAGGGGGCGAGGCAATCAGCCCCAGCATTTT; CDR3aa: CASSLGDRGRGNQPQHF
j_gene: TRBJ1-1; d_gene: TRBD1; abundance: once; v_gene: TRBV5-4; CDR3nt: TGTGCCAGCAGCTTGGGGGGGACAGGGGGCGCCGAAGCTTTCTTT; CDR3aa: CASSLGGTGGAEAFF
j_gene: TRBJ2-4; d_gene: -; abundance: -; v_gene: TRBV20-1; CDR3nt: TGCAGTGCTAGTCCTCTAGCCAAAAACATTCAGTACTTC; CDR3aa: CSASPLAKNIQYF
j_gene: TRBJ1-2; d_gene: -; abundance: -; v_gene: TRBV3-1/TRBV3-2; CDR3nt: TGTGCCAGCAGCCAAGACTGGCAGGGTTATGGCTACACCTTC; CDR3aa: CASSQDWQGYGYTF
j_gene: TRBJ1-2; d_gene: TRBD1; abundance: -; v_gene: TRBV5-1; CDR3nt: TGCGCCAGCAGCTTAGGGACAGACGTCTATGGCTACACCTTC; CDR3aa: CASSLGTDVYGYTF
j_gene: TRBJ1-1; d_gene: -; abundance: once; v_gene: TRBV19; CDR3nt: TGTGCCAGTAGTATAGGGGGGGGAATGAACACTGAAGCTTTCTTT; CDR3aa: CASSIGGGMNTEAFF
j_gene: TRBJ2-2; d_gene: TRBD2; abundance: few; v_gene: TRBV5-1; CDR3nt: TGCGCCAGTAGCGGGACTCACGTCACCGGGGAGCTGTTTTTT; CDR3aa: CASSGTHVTGELFF
j_gene: TRBJ2-3; d_gene: -; abundance: -; v_gene: TRBV6-4; CDR3nt: TGTGCCAGCAGTTTGAGTGGCACAGATACGCAGTATTTT; CDR3aa: CASSLSGTDTQYF
j_gene: TRBJ2-1; d_gene: TRBD1; abundance: -; v_gene: TRBV19; CDR3nt: TGTGCCAGTAAACGGGGACAGGGGGCCTACAATGAGCAGTTCTTC; CDR3aa: CASKRGQGAYNEQFF
j_gene: TRBJ2-1; d_gene: -; abundance: -; v_gene: TRBV2; CDR3nt: TGTGCCGCAGGCAGACAGGCCAATGAGCAGTTCTTC; CDR3aa: CAAGRQANEQFF
j_gene: TRBJ1-1; d_gene: TRBD1; abundance: -; v_gene: TRBV15; CDR3nt: TGTGCCACCAGCTACGAAATGATATGGACAGGGTTAAGGGGGACTGAAGCTTTCTTT; CDR3aa: CATSYEMIWTGLRGTEAFF
j_gene: TRBJ1-2; d_gene: -; abundance: -; v_gene: TRBV10-1; CDR3nt: TGCGCCAGCAGGGGTAGTGAGGGCTATGGCTACACCTTC; CDR3aa: CASRGSEGYGYTF
j_gene: TRBJ2-7; d_gene: -; abundance: -; v_gene: TRBV30; CDR3nt: TGTGCCGGACTCAGTTCCCGCTACGAGCAGTACTTC; CDR3aa: CAGLSSRYEQYF
j_gene: TRBJ2-1; d_gene: -; abundance: once; v_gene: TRBV11-2; CDR3nt: TGTGCCAGCAGCTTAGGTTACGGGAGCATACACAATGAGCAGTTCTTC; CDR3aa: CASSLGYGSIHNEQFF
j_gene: TRBJ2-1; d_gene: -; abundance: -; v_gene: TRBV10-3; CDR3nt: TGTGCCATCAGTGACTCGACCGGGACTTCAAGCTCCTACAATGAGCAGTTCTTC; CDR3aa: CAISDSTGTSSSYNEQFF
j_gene: TRBJ2-1; d_gene: -; abundance: -; v_gene: TRBV6-6; CDR3nt: TGTGCCAGCAGTTACCAGAGTGGGACATACAATGAGCAGTTCTTC; CDR3aa: CASSYQSGTYNEQFF
j_gene: TRBJ2-2; d_gene: -; abundance: -; v_gene: TRBV7-2; CDR3nt: TGTGCCAGCAGCTTAGATTCAGGGGCCTCCGGGGAGCTGTTTTTT; CDR3aa: CASSLDSGASGELFF
j_gene: TRBJ2-1; d_gene: TRBD2; abundance: -; v_gene: TRBV2; CDR3nt: TGTGCCATCATGGGACTAGCGGAGTACAATGAGCAGTTCTTC; CDR3aa: CAIMGLAEYNEQFF
j_gene: TRBJ2-2; d_gene: -; abundance: few; v_gene: TRBV4-2; CDR3nt: TGTGCCAGCAGCCAAGAATTCTCGGGACTGACCGGGGAGCTGTTTTTT; CDR3aa: CASSQEFSGLTGELFF
j_gene: TRBJ1-5; d_gene: -; abundance: -; v_gene: TRBV6-5; CDR3nt: TGTGCCAGCAGGGCAAGCAATCAGCCCCAGCATTTT; CDR3aa: CASRASNQPQHF
j_gene: TRBJ2-7; d_gene: TRBD2; abundance: -; v_gene: TRBV3-1/TRBV3-2; CDR3nt: TGTGCCAGCAGCCGGTCGAGTAGCGGGAGTCCCGAGCAGTACTTC; CDR3aa: CASSRSSSGSPEQYF
j_gene: TRBJ2-7; d_gene: -; abundance: -; v_gene: TRBV6-5; CDR3nt: TGTGCCAGCAGCGGCAACTCCCAGGGAACTTCCATCAACTTC; CDR3aa: CASSGNSQGTSINF
j_gene: TRBJ2-3; d_gene: TRBD2; abundance: -; v_gene: TRBV5-1; CDR3nt: TGCGCCAGCAGCTCAACTAGCGGCACAGATACGCAGTATTTT; CDR3aa: CASSSTSGTDTQYF
j_gene: TRBJ2-1; d_gene: TRBD2; abundance: few; v_gene: TRBV12-5; CDR3nt: TGTGCTAGTGGTTTGGTCCTAGCGGGAGTAAATCGAAGCAATGAGCAGTTCTTC; CDR3aa: CASGLVLAGVNRSNEQFF
j_gene: TRBJ1-2; d_gene: -; abundance: -; v_gene: TRBV7-9; CDR3nt: TGTGCCAGCAGCTTAGCGTATGCTAACTATGGCTACACCTTC; CDR3aa: CASSLAYANYGYTF
j_gene: TRBJ1-1; d_gene: -; abundance: -; v_gene: TRBV7-6; CDR3nt: TGTGCCAGCAGCTTGCAGACAGCCGAGGCTGAAGCTTTCTTT; CDR3aa: CASSLQTAEAEAFF
j_gene: TRBJ1-1; d_gene: TRBD1; abundance: -; v_gene: TRBV5-1; CDR3nt: TGCGCCAGCAGCCCCCTTACAGGGGTGAACACTGAAGCTTTCTTT; CDR3aa: CASSPLTGVNTEAFF
j_gene: TRBJ2-1; d_gene: -; abundance: -; v_gene: TRBV19; CDR3nt: TGTGCCAGTAGTATAGTGGCTTCTAGTAGTGAGCAGTTCTTC; CDR3aa: CASSIVASSSEQFF
j_gene: TRBJ1-6; d_gene: -; abundance: -; v_gene: TRBV21-1; CDR3nt: TGTGCCAGCAGCAAAGCCCTGACAGGGATTTCACCCCTCCACTTT; CDR3aa: CASSKALTGISPLHF
j_gene: TRBJ1-5; d_gene: -; abundance: -; v_gene: TRBV19; CDR3nt: TGTGCCAGTAGGGGAGGGTACAATCAGCCCCAGCATTTT; CDR3aa: CASRGGYNQPQHF
j_gene: TRBJ1-6; d_gene: -; abundance: -; v_gene: TRBV6-5; CDR3nt: TGTGCCAGCAAAGGTTGGCAGGGTAATTCACCCCTCCACTTT; CDR3aa: CASKGWQGNSPLHF
j_gene: TRBJ2-1; d_gene: TRBD2; abundance: -; v_gene: TRBV7-6; CDR3nt: TGTGCCAGCAGCCCCGGGGGGCCTAGCGGGGGTCCCAATGAGCAGTTCTTC; CDR3aa: CASSPGGPSGGPNEQFF
j_gene: TRBJ2-7; d_gene: TRBD1; abundance: -; v_gene: TRBV4-1; CDR3nt: TGCGCCAGCAGCCAGCCCGGGACAGGGGCCTACGAGCAGTACTTC; CDR3aa: CASSQPGTGAYEQYF
j_gene: TRBJ1-4; d_gene: -; abundance: -; v_gene: TRBV18; CDR3nt: TGTGCCAGCTCACCGGCAGGGAGGGGTGAAAAACTGTTTTTT; CDR3aa: CASSPAGRGEKLFF
j_gene: TRBJ2-5; d_gene: TRBD1; abundance: -; v_gene: TRBV5-1; CDR3nt: TGCGCCAGCAGCTCAAGGATTGACAGGGGAGAGACCCAGTACTTC; CDR3aa: CASSSRIDRGETQYF
j_gene: TRBJ1-1; d_gene: -; abundance: -; v_gene: TRBV11-3; CDR3nt: TGTGCCAGCAGCTTAGATGGGAGGACTGAAGCTTTCTTT; CDR3aa: CASSLDGRTEAFF
j_gene: TRBJ2-7; d_gene: -; abundance: -; v_gene: TRBV6-1; CDR3nt: TGTGCCAGCAGTGAAGCGAATTGGGGCCTATCCTACGAGCAGTACTTC; CDR3aa: CASSEANWGLSYEQYF
j_gene: TRBJ1-2; d_gene: TRBD1; abundance: -; v_gene: TRBV19; CDR3nt: TGTGCCAGTAGGCCGGACAGGGGCACCGCCTATGGCTACACCTTC; CDR3aa: CASRPDRGTAYGYTF
j_gene: TRBJ2-3; d_gene: -; abundance: -; v_gene: TRBV10-3; CDR3nt: TGTGCCATCAGTGAGTCCTTCACTAGCACAGATACGCAGTATTTT; CDR3aa: CAISESFTSTDTQYF
j_gene: TRBJ1-1; d_gene: -; abundance: -; v_gene: TRBV5-1; CDR3nt: TGCGCCAGCAGCTTGGCCAAGACAGAAGGAGCTTTCTTT; CDR3aa: CASSLAKTEGAFF